What follows describes a single T cell receptor beta chain. This clonotype was recorded once. Its specific antigen is unknown. A much larger clone differs from this one at a single base, so this may be a read error. These data belong to a study of T cell repertoires in cytomegalovirus infection (dated by TCRdb to the late 2010s). With respect to the entire study: Alongside well-studied HLA-B-restricted epitopes, the peptide stimulations were aimed at recently identified HLA-C-restricted CMV epitopes, whose presentation resists viral immunomodulation. Donor HLA type was relevant to the analysis, as public TCR beta signatures indicated carriage of CMV infection together with the matching HLA type.

CDR1 and CDR2, looked up from the germline V gene, are SGHVS and FQNEAQ. Inclusive of the bounding cysteine and phenylalanine, the CDR3 is 15 residues long. Only the CDR3 DNA stays, 45 bases, in frame from base 1. Sample treatment or condition, as interpreted from the label and publication: in vitro stimulation with specific CMV peptide epitopes to enrich CMV-specific T cells. What the authors observed across the whole study: In the ex vivo response, HLA-C-restricted CMV-specific TCR beta clonotypes were dominant, and in two of eight donors the single most frequent clonotype came from this HLA-C-restricted group. In both this cohort and an independent roughly 350-donor cohort, the cumulative frequency of public TCR beta family members distinguished carriers of CMV infection plus the relevant HLA type.

Sequencing was carried out with an Illumina HiSeq 1500. Clones were called with MiXCR by TCRdb after fastp trimmed the public reads at Q25, and only in-frame beta chains were retained. For every CDR3 protein sequence, its rows merge into one entry that carries the most common genes and DNA. The table for this sample lists fewer than 1,000,000 distinct CDR3 sequences; about 33% of them were counted only once. The top ten hold roughly 12% of the sample. The TCR originated in a human donor in good health (CMV status not recorded). Some clones in this sample may be carry-over from other donors' samples. The material sequenced was cultured CD8+ T cells from PBMCs, taken from culture after CMV antigen stimulation. The chain is assembled from TRBV7-8 and TRBJ2-1; 9 junctional bases match TRBD1. The CDR3 corresponds to CASSRTGVIYNKQFF. The DNA reads as follows: TGTGCCAGCAGCCGGACAGGGGTAATTTACAATAAGCAGTTCTTC.